This TCR beta chain originates from a study of T cell repertoires in cytomegalovirus infection. From the reads, TCRdb called clonotypes with MiXCR, one entry per CDR3 protein. Of fewer than 350,000 distinct CDR3 sequences listed, 8% to 9.5% are singletons. This CDR3 is built from 16 residues. The junction had 11 bases not matched to a gene; V was cut back by 5 bases and J by 3 bases. Per germline, CDR1 SGHAT and CDR2 FQNNGV. This clonotype was seen more than once but under ten times. The sample consisted of PBMCs. This TCR derives from a human donor in good health (CMV status not recorded). Some clones in this sample may be carry-over from other donors' samples. The rearrangement links TRBV11-2 to TRBJ2-5, with 8 bases lining up with TRBD2. The CDR3 here is CASSLRSRGVEETQYF. The CDR3, as DNA: TGTGCCAGCAGCCTACGCTCGCGGGGGGTGGAAGAGACCCAGTACTTC.